The next 30 T cell receptor beta chains were all read from a single sample in a study of OX40 agonist ivuxolimab in advanced cancers. Library construction relied on the immunoSEQ multiplex PCR assay. TCRdb obtained this table from immuneACCESS and retained in-frame rearrangements with V and J assigned. These tables miss some clones; where compared with another copy, unresolved V genes account for less than half of the shortfall, and the remainder is unexplained. The sample table lists tens of thousands of clones, under 95% of them with a count of one. The ten most abundant clones make up roughly 1% of the sample. This specimen was CD4+ or CD8+ T cells sorted from blood, taken in a trial of the OX40 agonist ivuxolimab. Receptors were obtained from an adult with an advanced solid tumor such as melanoma, head and neck, liver or kidney cancer.

The V gene is TRBV21-1, the J gene TRBJ2-5; the DNA was not compared with TRBD1, the D call given in the table. TRBV21-1 is noted as a pseudogene. The CDR3 contains 12 residues. The CDR3 spells CASSKTRETQYF. DNA for the CDR3: TGTGCCAGCAGCAAGACACGAGAGACCCAGTACTTC.

The rearrangement links TRBV5-1 to TRBJ2-3, with D possibly matching TRBD2 (5 bases). The CDR3 spans 13 residues. Trimming took 6 bases from V and 1 from J, leaving 9 bases between them. Germline loops: CDR1 SGHRS, CDR2 YFSETQ. The CDR3 loop is CASTQAGTDTQYF. DNA for the CDR3: TGCGCCAGCACCCAAGCGGGCACAGATACGCAGTATTTT.

This chain's CDR3 is CASSGGTGHQPQHF. DNA for the CDR3: TGTGCCAGCAGCGGAGGGACAGGGCATCAGCCCCAGCATTTT. The J gene is TRBJ1-5, the V gene TRBV7-2, with TRBD1 identical over 9 bases. CDR1 is SGHTA and CDR2 is FQGNSA in the germline V gene. This CDR3 is built from 14 residues. V lost 5 bases to trimming and J lost 5 bases; unmatched junction nucleotides: 4.

This chain uses TRBV19 with TRBJ2-3; 9 bases match TRBD2. V lost 9 bases and J lost 6; bases outside the gene matches: 16. The CDR3 runs to 16 residues. Germline V gives CDR1 LNHDA, CDR2 SQIVND (reference sequence). The CDR3 bases are TGTGCCAGCACAGATAATGGGGCTAGCGGGATGGATACGCAGTATTTT. Protein product: CASTDNGASGMDTQYF.

This clone was found a few times. V gene TRBV7-3 combines with J gene TRBJ2-2, with D possibly TRBD1 on 5 matching bases. Trimming stripped 2 bases from V and 7 bases from J, with 11 bases between. The CDR3 covers 14 residues. Germline values: CDR1 SGHTA, CDR2 FQGTGA. The CDR3 here is CASSLWQGDGELFF. As DNA, the CDR3 is TGTGCCAGCAGCTTATGGCAGGGCGACGGGGAGCTGTTTTTT.

This clone was observed once. The rearrangement uses TRBV19 and TRBJ1-1, with 7 bases aligning to TRBD1. This CDR3 spans 14 amino acids. The junction had 6 bases not matched to a gene; V was cut back by 7 bases and J by 1 base. Germline CDR1 LNHDA, CDR2 SQIVND (reference sequence). Here the CDR3 reads CASTPGQANTEAFF. As DNA, the CDR3 is TGTGCCAGTACCCCAGGACAGGCGAACACTGAAGCTTTCTTT.

A single count supports this clone. The chain has TRBV7-3 and TRBJ2-1; D is possibly TRBD2 (5 bases). Germline CDR1 and CDR2: SGHTA and FQGTGA. Trimming pared 5 bases from V and 2 bases from J, leaving 10 bases between. CDR3 length: 14 residues. The CDR3 here is CASSPRAAYNEQFF. Written as DNA, the CDR3 is TGTGCCAGCAGCCCGAGAGCGGCCTACAATGAGCAGTTCTTC.

This chain links TRBV11-3 with TRBJ2-5; D may be TRBD2 (6 bases). The CDR3 runs 15 residues. V shed 2 bases and J shed 4 bases, with 14 bases lying between them. The germline CDR1 and CDR2 sequences are SGHNT and YENEEA. CDR3 protein: CASSLRSRGRETQYF. The CDR3 DNA is TGTGCCAGCAGCTTACGAAGTCGGGGGAGAGAGACCCAGTACTTC.

This chain joins TRBV4-1 and TRBJ2-7; 7 positions agree with TRBD1. Germline V gene data show CDR1 as MGHRA and CDR2 as YSYEKL. The V and J ends lost 1 base and 3 bases, in that order; junction bases with no gene match: 3. There are 14 residues in the CDR3. DNA for the CDR3: TGCGCCAGCAGCCAAGGAGGGGACAGCTACGAGCAGTACTTC. Translated: CASSQGGDSYEQYF.

V and J are TRBV27 and TRBJ2-2, with D unclear. The CDR3 sequence is 16 residues long. CDR1 and CDR2 from the germline V gene are MNHEY and SMNVEV (reference sequence). V dropped 5 bases and J dropped 1 base, with 14 bases sitting between them. CDR3 region: CASSQSFGLNTGELFF. The DNA of the CDR3 is TGTGCCAGCAGTCAAAGCTTCGGGTTGAACACCGGGGAGCTGTTTTTT.

The CDR3 spells CASSLGRSLGGYTF. CDR3 bases: TGTGCCAGCAGCTTAGGGCGATCCCTCGGTGGCTACACCTTC. The chain joins TRBV7-9 to TRBJ1-2; D not resolved. V was shortened by 1 base and J by 7 bases, with 13 bases between the two germline ends. The CDR3 is 14 residues long. CDR1 is SEHNR and CDR2 is FQNEAQ in the germline V gene (reference sequence). Drawing the rest from reference TRBV7-9 and TRBJ1-2, the complete variable domain is DTGVSQNPRHKITKRGQNVTFRCDPISEHNRLYWYRQTLGQGPEFLTYFQNEAQLEKSRLLSDRFSAERPKGSFSTLEIQRTEQGDSAMYLCASSLGRSLGGYTFGSGTRLTVV.

This clone has a count of ten or more. The chain carries TRBV5-1 and TRBJ1-4; perhaps TRBD1 as D (5 bases). This CDR3 region has 13 residues. Germline CDR1 reads SGHRS; CDR2 reads YFSETQ. V dropped 5 bases and J dropped 5 bases, with 10 bases sitting between them. The CDR3, as DNA: TGCGCCAGCAGTCGGGACCTGAATGAAAAACTGTTTTTT. Its protein is CASSRDLNEKLFF.

The genes are TRBV6-5 and TRBJ1-1; 7 bases match TRBD1. The germline V gene encodes CDR1 MNHEY and CDR2 SVGAGI. The CDR3 spans 13 residues. J lost 11 bases, V lost 0 bases, and 6 bases had no gene match. CDR3 in amino acids: CASSYSTGFMAFF. CDR3 nucleotides: TGTGCCAGCAGTTACTCGACAGGGTTTATGGCTTTCTTT.

The chain joins TRBV5-1 to TRBJ2-4; D is uncertain. The CDR3 sequence is 13 residues long. CDR1 is SGHRS, CDR2 YFSETQ, per germline. The V end was cut by 3 bases, the J end by 6 bases, with 10 bases between. This CDR3 reads CASSSAGGNIQYF. CDR3 coding DNA: TGCGCCAGCAGCTCGGCCGGTGGAAACATTCAGTACTTC.

This chain connects TRBV5-1 to TRBJ2-3; D is unclear. Trimming took 2 bases from V and 0 from J, leaving 10 bases between them. This CDR3 is built from 15 residues. The germline V gene encodes CDR1 SGHRS and CDR2 YFSETQ. CDR3 nucleotides: TGCGCCAGCAGCTTTGACGGCGGCAGCACAGATACGCAGTATTTT. This codes for CASSFDGGSTDTQYF.

CDR3 sequence (DNA): TGTGCCAGCAGCCATCGCGGTACAGGGGCAACTAACTATGGCTACACCTTC. Translated, it gives CASSHRGTGATNYGYTF. The chain employs TRBV14 and TRBJ1-2; 7 nucleotides align to TRBD1. The CDR3 has 17 residues. V trimming: 3 bases; J trimming: 0 bases; junction bases outside the gene matches: 10. The germline gives CDR1 SGHDN, CDR2 FVKESK.

This chain links TRBV7-2 with TRBJ2-5; possible D gene TRBD1, 5 bases. The CDR3 is 12 amino acids. Per the germline V gene, CDR1 is SGHTA and CDR2 is FQGNSA. V was pared by 5 bases and J by 5 bases, with 9 bases between. CDR3 nucleotides: TGTGCCAGCAGCGGTTACAGGGAGACCCAGTACTTC. It codes for CASSGYRETQYF. The whole variable domain, filled in from reference TRBV7-2 and TRBJ2-5, reads GAGVSQSPSNKVTEKGKDVELRCDPISGHTALYWYRQSLGQGLEFLIYFQGNSAPDKSGLPSDRFSAERTGGSVSTLTIQRTQQEDSAVYLCASSGYRETQYFGPGTRLLVL.

The genes are TRBV5-1 and TRBJ1-6, with a tentative D call TRBD1 (6 bases). The CDR3 contains 16 residues. V lost 2 bases, J lost 4 bases, and 13 bases lay in between. CDR1 and CDR2 from the germline V gene are SGHRS and YFSETQ. The CDR3 DNA reads as TGCGCCAGCAGCTTTGGGTCGGGGGCTTATAATTCACCCCTCCACTTT. This translates into CASSFGSGAYNSPLHF.

The genes are TRBV6-6 and TRBJ1-1; 8 bases fit TRBD1. Per the germline V gene, CDR1 is MNHNY and CDR2 is SVGAGI (reference sequence). The CDR3 extends over 14 amino acids. V shed 6 bases and J 3 bases; nucleotides not matched to a gene: 6. The CDR3 DNA reads as TGTGCCAGCAGGCGGGACAGGCTGGACACTGAAGCTTTCTTT. Residues: CASRRDRLDTEAFF.

The chain employs TRBV6-5 and TRBJ1-2; unclear D gene. Germline V lookup: CDR1 MNHEY, CDR2 SVGAGI. Deletions cut 0 bases from V and 3 bases from J, with 8 bases between. The CDR3 is 14 residues long. The CDR3 sequence is CASSYSRRHYGYTF. The CDR3 bases are TGTGCCAGCAGTTACTCGAGACGACACTATGGCTACACCTTC.

The rearrangement links TRBV9 to TRBJ2-7; 14 bases fit TRBD2. In germline, CDR1 is SGDLS, CDR2 YYNGEE. The CDR3 consists of 17 residues. V lost 2 bases and J lost 1; bases outside the gene matches: 5. Written as DNA, the CDR3 is TGTGCCAGCAGCGTTGGGACTAGCGGGAGAATATCCTACGAGCAGTACTTC. Its protein product is CASSVGTSGRISYEQYF. Drawing the rest from reference TRBV9 and TRBJ2-7, the complete variable domain is DSGVTQTPKHLITATGQRVTLRCSPRSGDLSVYWYQQSLDQGLQFLIQYYNGEERAKGNILERFSAQQFPDLHSELNLSSLELGDSALYFCASSVGTSGRISYEQYFGPGTRLTVT.

The chain is built from TRBV29-1 and TRBJ1-2; no reliable D call. Trimming took off 3 bases at V and 7 bases at J, with 12 bases between the two ends. The CDR3 length is 12 residues. Per the germline V gene, CDR1 is SQVTM and CDR2 is ANQGSEA. In nucleotides, the CDR3 is TGCAGCGTTGACGTCGGGCAGAGTGGCTACACCTTC. It codes for CSVDVGQSGYTF.

This chain links TRBV15 with TRBJ2-7; either TRBD1 or TRBD2 may supply D (5 bases each). V dropped 3 bases and J dropped 0 bases, with 9 bases sitting between them. The germline CDR1 and CDR2 sequences are LNHNV and YYDKDF (reference sequence). This CDR3 has 14 amino acids. DNA for the CDR3: TGTGCCACCAGCAGGGGACGGCACTCCTACGAGCAGTACTTC. Its protein is CATSRGRHSYEQYF. The complete variable domain, with remaining parts taken from reference TRBV15 and TRBJ2-7, reads DAMVIQNPRYQVTQFGKPVTLSCSQTLNHNVMYWYQQKSSQAPKLLFHYYDKDFNNEADTPDNFQSRRPNTSFCFLDIRSPGLGDTAMYLCATSRGRHSYEQYFGPGTRLTVT.

This clone was seen a single time. This chain connects TRBV7-9 to TRBJ1-5; TRBD1 agrees at 9 bases. J lost 6 bases, V lost 5 bases, and 5 bases had no gene match. The V gene's germline CDR1 is SEHNR and CDR2 FQNEAQ (reference sequence). This CDR3 is 14 amino acids long. In DNA, the CDR3 is TGTGCCAGCAGCGTCACAGGGGGCCGTCAGCCCCAGCATTTT. Translation gives CASSVTGGRQPQHF.

The chain combines TRBV5-4 with TRBJ2-5; D might be TRBD1 (6 bases). The V and J ends lost 0 bases and 1 base respectively, with 7 bases between them. Germline lookup yields CDR1 SGHNT and CDR2 YYREEE (reference sequence). The CDR3 extends over 14 amino acids. The CDR3 DNA reads TGTGCCAGCAGCTTGGTGGACAGCCAAGAGACCCAGTACTTC. It translates to CASSLVDSQETQYF.

V and J are TRBV4-2 and TRBJ2-7; 10 bases match TRBD2. Germline loops: CDR1 LGHNA, CDR2 YNFKEQ. J gave up 3 bases and V 0 bases, and 14 bases lay outside the gene matches. The CDR3 runs 19 residues. This CDR3 is CASSQELVLAGVSGYEQYF. CDR3 sequence (DNA): TGTGCCAGCAGCCAAGAGTTGGTTCTAGCGGGAGTAAGTGGCTACGAGCAGTACTTC.

The chain is built from TRBV6-5 and TRBJ1-2; no definite D call. Germline CDR1 and CDR2: MNHEY and SVGAGI. The CDR3 has 14 amino acids. The V and J ends lost 0 bases and 2 bases respectively, with 7 bases between them. The CDR3 DNA reads TGTGCCAGCAGTTACTCCACGGTGAACTATGGCTACACCTTC. Protein sequence: CASSYSTVNYGYTF.

The V and J genes are TRBV18 and TRBJ2-2, with D tentatively TRBD2 (5 bases). The V and J ends lost 4 bases and 11 bases respectively, with 11 bases between them. CDR1 is KGHSH and CDR2 is LQKENI in the germline V gene. The length of the CDR3 is 12 residues. The DNA for the CDR3 is TGTGCCAGCTCACTTACCGGGATCGAGCTGTTTTTT. It is translated as CASSLTGIELFF.

The chain is built from TRBV6-5 and TRBJ2-2, with D unresolved. CDR1 and CDR2 (germline): MNHEY, SVGAGI. Trimming stripped 0 bases from V and 2 bases from J, with 7 bases between. This CDR3 is built from 15 residues. CDR3 loop: CASSYSNPNTGELFF. CDR3 DNA sequence: TGTGCCAGCAGTTACTCGAACCCAAACACCGGGGAGCTGTTTTTT.

This chain connects TRBV6-5 to TRBJ2-7; D is uncertain. The CDR3 length is 15 residues. Per germline, CDR1 MNHEY and CDR2 SVGAGI. V was cut by 5 bases and J by 0 bases, with 14 bases left in between. For the CDR3, the DNA is TGTGCCAGCAGTCTAGGCTCCCTAAGCTCCTACGAGCAGTACTTC. Amino acid sequence: CASSLGSLSSYEQYF.